This T cell receptor (beta chain) was sequenced for a study of cytomegalovirus exposure and HLA in healthy donors. Study-wide results and caveats: Later on, analysis showed that most CMV-associated TCR beta chains appeared to be HLA-restricted. Reports indicate that TCR beta sequences accurately predicted the HLA-A and HLA-B alleles of most subjects.

On this clone itself: Its antigen is not known.

This CDR3 spans 16 amino acids. The PCR was carried out with 60 Vbeta primers and 13 Jbeta primers. Sequencing was performed with immunoSEQ multiplex PCR; in TCRdb, only in-frame clones are kept and a portion is missing. Among 190,000 or so clones listed, around 86% were seen once. The V gene is TRBV12-2, the J gene TRBJ2-5; TRBD2 is taken as the D call from the table, unchecked against the DNA. TRBV12-2 is designated a pseudogene. The sequence was obtained from a man aged 50 or older in good health and CMV-seronegative. Sequencing used PBMCs. The CDR3 protein is CASRLDGLAGQETQYF. The CDR3 DNA follows: TGTGCAAGTCGCTTAGACGGTCTAGCGGGACAAGAGACCCAGTACTTC.